In its sample, the clone carrying this T cell receptor (beta chain) was seen many times. The source of the sample is a study of Graves' ophthalmopathy and Graves' hyperthyroidism. Transcripts of RNA were the source for amplifying TCR beta CDR3 regions. Second-round multiplex PCR came after first-round RT-PCR with HTBI primers. TCRdb passed the multiplex PCR reads through MiXCR, listing each CDR3 protein once. The table lists over 450,000 distinct CDR3 sequences, roughly 14% of them singletons, with about a tenth in the top ten. The CDR3 runs 13 residues. CDR1 is SGDLS and CDR2 is YYNGEE in the germline V gene. Trimming at V came to 7 bases and at J to 5 bases, leaving 8 bases not matched to a gene. The PBMCs originated from more than 7.5 ml of fresh peripheral blood.

The genes are TRBV9 and TRBJ2-5; 7 bases agree with TRBD1. This clonotype originated in a woman aged 30 to 39 with Graves' ophthalmopathy. Sequencing was done on a sample of blood. The CDR3 region is CASATGAFETQYF. The DNA of the CDR3 is TGTGCCAGCGCTACAGGGGCTTTTGAGACCCAGTACTTC.